Following are 7 T cell receptor beta chains from one sample sequenced in a study of T-cell memory formation after mild COVID-19. TCRdb redid the calling of the 5' RACE reads with MiXCR, one entry per CDR3 protein. The repertoire holds 280,000 or so distinct CDR3 sequences, with around 17% as singletons. The sample was PBMCs or a T cell subset sorted from them (not recorded which). The receptors shown here come from a man between 18 and 35 years old who had mild COVID-19 (a few samples of this study predate the infection). Cell type and time point are not known.

The chain recombines TRBV5-1 with TRBJ1-4; TRBD1 aligns across 8 bases. Per the germline V gene, CDR1 is SGHRS and CDR2 is YFSETQ. With 2 bases clipped from V and 7 bases from J, the junction kept 16 bases outside the gene matches. The CDR3 has 18 amino acids. The CDR3 spells CASSLDGPATGAPEKLFF. In nucleotides, the CDR3 is TGCGCCAGCAGCTTAGACGGGCCTGCGACAGGGGCTCCTGAAAAACTGTTTTTT.

The table lists this clonotype with a few counts. This chain uses TRBV5-1 with TRBJ1-4; D remains ambiguous. This CDR3 spans 17 amino acids. Germline loops: CDR1 SGHRS, CDR2 YFSETQ. The V end lost 2 bases, the J end lost 0 bases, and 14 bases lay between the germline ends. This chain's CDR3 is CASSFGPPSATNEKLFF. CDR3 bases: TGCGCCAGCAGCTTCGGACCGCCATCTGCAACTAATGAAAAACTGTTTTTT.

This clonotype has more than one count but fewer than ten. The rearrangement uses TRBV5-5 and TRBJ2-7; D is uncertain. Germline V gene lookup returns CDR1 SGHKS and CDR2 YYEKEE (reference sequence). This CDR3 is built from 13 residues. The germline V and J ends were trimmed by 5 bases and 3 bases, with 12 bases remaining between them. CDR3: CASRAGPHYEQYV. The CDR3 DNA reads TGTGCCAGCAGGGCCGGTCCCCACTACGAGCAGTACGTC.

This chain links TRBV21-1 with TRBJ1-3; the table calls TRBD1, which could not be checked here. TRBV21-1 is a known pseudogene. The CDR3 consists of 16 residues. CDR3 protein: CASSKAPRGPGNTIYF. The CDR3 DNA follows: TGTGCCAGCAGCAAAGCCCCCAGGGGGCCTGGAAACACCATATATTTT.

The chain combines TRBV20-1 with TRBJ2-1; D unresolved. V was clipped by 3 bases and J by 9 bases, with 12 bases between them. This CDR3 is 12 amino acids long. The V gene's germline CDR1 is DFQATT and CDR2 SNEGSKA (reference sequence). CDR3 sequence (DNA): TGCAGTGCTAGTAGGGTCCAAAGTGAGCAGTTCTTC. Translating it yields CSASRVQSEQFF.

This clonotype was found a few times. This chain joins TRBV29-1 and TRBJ2-1, with D perhaps being TRBD1 or TRBD2 (5 bases each). Trimming took 6 bases from V and 10 from J, leaving 13 bases between them. CDR3 length equals 11 residues. Per germline, CDR1 SQVTM and CDR2 ANQGSEA. The CDR3 DNA reads TGCAGCGTGCGCCGGGGCCTCGAGCAGTTCTTC. It translates to CSVRRGLEQFF.

This clonotype showed up just a few times. The CDR3 nucleotides are TGTGCCAGCAGGCCAGAGGTAGATACGCAGTATTTT. Translated: CASRPEVDTQYF. This rearrangement joins TRBV7-2 to TRBJ2-3; D is unresolved. Trimming pared 6 bases from V and 5 bases from J, leaving 9 bases between. There are 12 residues in the CDR3. From germline, CDR1 is SGHTA and CDR2 FQGNSA.